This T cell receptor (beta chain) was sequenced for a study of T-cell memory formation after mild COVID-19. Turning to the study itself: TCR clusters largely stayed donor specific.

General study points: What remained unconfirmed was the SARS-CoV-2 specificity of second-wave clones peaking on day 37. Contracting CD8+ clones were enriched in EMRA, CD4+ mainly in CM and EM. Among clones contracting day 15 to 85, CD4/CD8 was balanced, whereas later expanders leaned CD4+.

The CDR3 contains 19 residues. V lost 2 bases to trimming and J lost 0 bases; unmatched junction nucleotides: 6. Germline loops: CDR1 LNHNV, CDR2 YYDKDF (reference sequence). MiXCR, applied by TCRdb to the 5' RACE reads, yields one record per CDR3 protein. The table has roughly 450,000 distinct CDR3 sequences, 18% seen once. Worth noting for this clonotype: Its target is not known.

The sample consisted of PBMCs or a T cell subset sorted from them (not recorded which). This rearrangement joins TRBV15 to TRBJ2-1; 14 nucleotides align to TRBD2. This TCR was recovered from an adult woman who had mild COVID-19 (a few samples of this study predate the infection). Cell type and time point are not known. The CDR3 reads CATSRIGTSGSHSYNEQFF. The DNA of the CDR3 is TGTGCCACCAGCAGAATAGGGACTAGCGGGAGTCACTCCTACAATGAGCAGTTCTTC.